Sequencing of this TCR beta chain was carried out in a study of blood T cell repertoires in COVID-19. At the level of the study: Samples of COVID-19 (acute and convalescent) were obtained from the United States, Italy and Spain. T cells, B-cell-depleted T cells, or PBMCs supplied cDNA or gDNA.

Methods used by the authors: Amplification of reference gene primers provided the estimated nucleated cell counts. Data came from immunoSEQ multiplex PCR; TCRdb stores just in-frame clones and leaves some out. Clone size and V and J calls were adopted from that table, with D and trimming inferred from the DNA. The sample records about 120,000 clones, roughly four fifths being singletons. The clonotype originates from a human donor in a cohort sampled during active COVID-19. The sequencing sample was made of peripheral blood.

In nucleotides, the CDR3 is TGTGCCATCAGAGGGACAGGTGCCTCTCGATACGAGCAGTACTTC. It encodes CAIRGTGASRYEQYF. The genes are TRBV10-3 and TRBJ2-7, with 8 bases identical to TRBD1. The CDR3 loop spans 15 amino acids. With V trimmed by 6 bases and J by 4 bases, 11 bases remained unmatched. Germline V gives CDR1 ENHRY, CDR2 SYGVKD.